A single sample is the source of the 23 T cell receptor beta chains below, sequenced in a study of T cells in Graves' hyperthyroidism and ophthalmopathy. RNA transcripts served as the template for amplifying TCR beta CDR3 regions. Primed by the HTBI set, a first-round RT-PCR was run on the TCR CDR3. MiXCR, applied by TCRdb to the multiplex PCR reads, yields one record per CDR3 protein. The sample yields under 350,000 distinct CDR3 sequences, over 15% seen once. Sequenced input: blood. These TCRs come from a woman aged 45-60 years with Graves' hyperthyroidism.

V is TRBV18 and J is TRBJ2-2, with D unclear. Germline CDR1 reads KGHSH; CDR2 reads LQKENI. V was pared by 4 bases and J by 4 bases, with 19 bases between. The CDR3 is 17 residues long. DNA of the CDR3: TGTGCCAGCTCACAGTACCGGGTCCCCGGAACCACCGGGGAGCTGTTTTTT. This sequence encodes CASSQYRVPGTTGELFF.

In its sample, this clonotype was seen a few times. The chain uses TRBV12-3 or TRBV12-4 and TRBJ1-6; D is ambiguous. There are 13 residues in the CDR3. V lost 3 bases to trimming and J lost 14 bases, with 14 bases between them. In DNA, the CDR3 is TGTGCCAGCAGTTTTAGGCCGGAGTCATCCCTCCACTTT. Translation: CASSFRPESSLHF.

This chain uses TRBV28 with TRBJ1-4; maybe TRBD1 (6 bases). The CDR3 spans 15 residues. Trimming took off 5 bases at V and 7 bases at J, with 17 bases between the two ends. CDR1 MDHEN and CDR2 SYDVKM come from the germline V gene. CDR3 sequence: CASSLGTSVGEKLFF. DNA for the CDR3: TGTGCCAGCAGTCTCGGGACAAGTGTAGGTGAAAAACTGTTTTTT.

This clonotype has ten or more counts. The chain carries TRBV2 and TRBJ2-5; maybe TRBD2 (6 bases). CDR3 length equals 13 residues. CDR1 SNHLY and CDR2 FYNNEI come from the germline V gene. V lost 8 bases, J lost 5 bases, and 15 bases lay in between. The CDR3 nucleotides read TGTGCCAGCTGCCTAGCGTTGGGCGAGACCCAGTACTTC. It encodes CASCLALGETQYF.

There are a few counts of this clonotype. The chain carries TRBV20-1 and TRBJ1-1; D is undetermined. The CDR3 contains 13 residues. Trimming took 8 bases from V and 0 from J, leaving 13 bases between them. Germline CDR1 and CDR2: DFQATT and SNEGSKA (reference sequence). CDR3 amino acids: CSPKSIMNTEAFF. CDR3 DNA: TGCAGTCCAAAGTCGATAATGAACACTGAAGCTTTCTTT.

This clonotype was seen ten or more times. The chain couples TRBV20-1 to TRBJ1-6; unclear D gene. Trimming shortened V by 0 bases and J by 8 bases, and 5 bases separated the two germline ends. The CDR3 consists of 12 residues. Per germline, CDR1 DFQATT and CDR2 SNEGSKA (reference sequence). In DNA, the CDR3 is TGCAGTGCTAGAGACGGTGATTCACCCCTCCACTTT. Translating it yields CSARDGDSPLHF.

The chain couples TRBV3-1 to TRBJ2-6, with 7 nucleotides matching TRBD1. The J segment lost 10 bases and the V segment lost 4 bases, leaving 10 bases of the junction unmatched. The germline gives CDR1 LGHDT, CDR2 YNNKEL (reference sequence). The CDR3 has 15 residues. CDR3 DNA: TGTGCCAGCAGCCCGTCCATTGGGACAGCGAACGTCCTGACTTTC. It yields the protein CASSPSIGTANVLTF.

V usage is TRBV20-1 and J usage is TRBJ1-4; no clear D gene. The CDR3 length is 12 residues. Trimming shortened V by 8 bases and J by 3 bases, and 10 bases separated the two germline ends. The germline V gene has CDR1 DFQATT and CDR2 SNEGSKA (reference sequence). Written as DNA, the CDR3 is TGCAGTTTTGAACAATCTAATGAAAAACTGTTTTTT. This sequence encodes CSFEQSNEKLFF.

The V and J genes are TRBV14 and TRBJ1-5; 8 bases map to TRBD1. This CDR3 region has 13 residues. V trimming: 3 bases; J trimming: 7 bases; junction bases outside the gene matches: 2. In germline, CDR1 is SGHDN, CDR2 FVKESK. The CDR3 region has the DNA TGTGCCAGCAGCCAGACAGGGGACCAGCCCCAGCATTTT. Translated: CASSQTGDQPQHF.

This clonotype was detected many times. The chain uses TRBV6-1 and TRBJ1-1; 7 bases fit TRBD1. V was clipped by 6 bases and J by 4 bases; unmatched bases: 17. Germline CDR1 and CDR2: MNHNS and SASEGT. The CDR3 consists of 17 residues. CDR3 protein: CASRQKMTGSRGTEAFF. CDR3 bases: TGTGCCAGCAGACAGAAAATGACAGGGTCCCGAGGCACTGAAGCTTTCTTT.

CDR3 in DNA: TGTGCCAGTAGTATCTGGAGGGCGGACAGGGACCATGAGCAGTTCTTC. This encodes CASSIWRADRDHEQFF. The V gene is TRBV19, the J gene TRBJ2-1; TRBD1 matches at 8 bases. V was pared by 3 bases and J by 8 bases, with 12 bases of the junction left unmatched. CDR3 length: 16 amino acids. Germline V lookup: CDR1 LNHDA, CDR2 SQIVND (reference sequence).

V and J are TRBV11-2 and TRBJ2-1; the match to TRBD2 covers 7 bases. Losses at the gene ends were 5 bases for V and 3 bases for J; bases not matched to a gene: 10. Germline V gives CDR1 SGHAT, CDR2 FQNNGV. The CDR3 length is 16 residues. The CDR3: CASSITSAPNYNEQFF. The CDR3 bases are TGTGCCAGCAGCATAACTAGCGCTCCAAACTACAATGAGCAGTTCTTC.

This chain connects TRBV30 to TRBJ2-3; D might be TRBD2 (7 bases). This CDR3 has 12 amino acids. V lost 8 bases to trimming and J lost 3 bases, with 12 bases between them. Germline CDR1 GTSNPN, CDR2 SVGIG (reference sequence). The CDR3 loop reads CALGGGTDTQYF. CDR3 DNA sequence: TGTGCCCTAGGGGGGGGTACAGATACGCAGTATTTT.

J is TRBJ2-1 and V is TRBV4-1; 11 bases align to TRBD1. This CDR3 contains 14 residues. Germline assignment: CDR1 MGHRA and CDR2 YSYEKL. Trimming removed 6 bases from V and 7 bases from J; junction bases left unmatched: 5. The CDR3 DNA follows: TGCGCCAGCAGTTCCGGACAGGGGGCGAATGAGCAGTTCTTC. Translated, it gives CASSSGQGANEQFF.

This clonotype was seen ten or more times. The J gene is TRBJ2-1, the V gene TRBV6-1, with 10 bases matching TRBD2. The V gene's germline CDR1 is MNHNS and CDR2 SASEGT. V gave up 1 base and J gave up 10 bases; unmatched junction bases: 10. The CDR3 has 16 residues. The CDR3 reads CASSEVDGLAGVEQFF. In DNA, the CDR3 is TGTGCCAGCAGTGAAGTTGATGGTCTAGCGGGAGTCGAGCAGTTCTTC.

In its sample, this clonotype was seen many times. This chain connects TRBV20-1 to TRBJ1-1; D ambiguous. Trimming removed 4 bases from V and 1 base from J, with 10 bases in between. The CDR3 sequence is 13 residues long. From germline, CDR1 is DFQATT and CDR2 SNEGSKA (reference sequence). The DNA for the CDR3 is TGCAGTGCTAAGAGCCCCTGGAACACTGAAGCTTTCTTT. It specifies CSAKSPWNTEAFF.

The chain has TRBV7-9 and TRBJ1-1; the D is unclear. This CDR3 is 12 amino acids long. CDR1 and CDR2 (germline): SEHNR, FQNEAQ (reference sequence). V lost 7 bases and J 1 base, leaving 7 bases between the germline ends. The CDR3 protein is CASNSRNTEAFF. CDR3 in DNA: TGTGCCAGCAATAGTAGGAACACTGAAGCTTTCTTT. Full variable domain (outside the CDR3, taken from reference TRBV7-9 and TRBJ1-1): DTGVSQNPRHKITKRGQNVTFRCDPISEHNRLYWYRQTLGQGPEFLTYFQNEAQLEKSRLLSDRFSAERPKGSFSTLEIQRTEQGDSAMYLCASNSRNTEAFFGQGTRLTVV.

The rearrangement joins TRBV5-4 to TRBJ1-3, with 8 bases lining up with TRBD1. Trimming removed 3 bases from V and 4 bases from J; junction bases left unmatched: 3. This CDR3 has 14 amino acids. Germline lookup yields CDR1 SGHNT and CDR2 YYREEE (reference sequence). CDR3 sequence (DNA): TGTGCCAGCAGCTCCAGGGGGCTCGGAAACACCATATATTTT. Encoded protein: CASSSRGLGNTIYF.

Notes on this clonotype: Just one base apart from a much larger clone, this may be a read error. V is TRBV7-9 and J is TRBJ1-5; D call uncertain. The CDR3 has 15 amino acids. Germline CDR1 is SEHNR and CDR2 is FQNEAQ (reference sequence). CDR3 sequence reads: CAGSQSALGNQPQHF. The DNA for the CDR3 is TGTGCCGGCAGCCAGTCCGCTTTGGGCAATCAGCCCCAGCATTTT.

In this sample, this clonotype turned up many times. This sequence joins TRBV11-2 and TRBJ1-1; the D is unclear. The CDR3 has 13 amino acids. The germline gives CDR1 SGHAT, CDR2 FQNNGV. Trimming removed 0 bases at V and 3 bases at J, with 5 bases between. The CDR3 DNA reads TGTGCCAGCAGCTTAGATGTGGACACTGAAGCTTTCTTT. Encoded protein: CASSLDVDTEAFF.

There are many counts of this clonotype. The chain carries TRBV5-6 and TRBJ2-5; a weak D match, TRBD1 (6 bases). This CDR3 contains 17 residues. Deletions cut 4 bases from V and 0 bases from J, with 19 bases between. The germline CDR1 and CDR2 sequences are SGHDT and YYEEEE. CDR3 nucleotides: TGTGCCAGCAGCGGTCTCCAAGCAGGGGCGGACCAAGAGACCCAGTACTTC. It is translated as CASSGLQAGADQETQYF.

V is TRBV9 and J is TRBJ2-1; perhaps TRBD2 as D (7 bases). CDR3 size: 14 residues. Germline values: CDR1 SGDLS, CDR2 YYNGEE. Trimming stripped 8 bases from V and 5 bases from J, with 17 bases between. CDR3 in DNA: TGTGCCAGTAGTTTAGGGGGGGCCGACAATGAGCAGTTCTTC. Translating gives CASSLGGADNEQFF. The complete variable domain, with remaining parts taken from reference TRBV9 and TRBJ2-1, reads DSGVTQTPKHLITATGQRVTLRCSPRSGDLSVYWYQQSLDQGLQFLIQYYNGEERAKGNILERFSAQQFPDLHSELNLSSLELGDSALYFCASSLGGADNEQFFGPGTRLTVL.

This clonotype has at least ten counts. V is TRBV30 and J is TRBJ1-1; 7 nucleotides match TRBD1. CDR3 size: 14 residues. The germline CDR1 and CDR2 sequences are GTSNPN and SVGIG (reference sequence). V lost 4 bases, J lost 5 bases, and 10 bases stayed unmatched. This CDR3 reads CAWKWGQSGTEAFF. In DNA form, the CDR3 reads TGTGCCTGGAAGTGGGGACAGTCGGGGACTGAAGCTTTCTTT.